Listed here are 8 T cell receptor beta chains from one sample, sequenced in a study of Graves' ophthalmopathy and Graves' hyperthyroidism. RNA transcripts were the template, and TCR beta CDR3 regions were amplified from them. First-round RT-PCR with HTBI primers preceded a second-round multiplex PCR. TCRdb redid the calling of the multiplex PCR reads with MiXCR, one entry per CDR3 protein. Among about 480,000 distinct CDR3 sequences listed, around 15% were seen once. Material: blood. The receptor source for this set is a woman in her twenties or thirties with Graves' ophthalmopathy.

This clonotype was counted only a few times. The chain has TRBV4-2 and TRBJ2-2; 8 bases are shared with TRBD2. Trimming cost V 3 bases and J 1 base; bases outside gene matches: 4. Germline loops: CDR1 LGHNA, CDR2 YNFKEQ. The CDR3 totals 16 residues. The CDR3 loop reads CASSQGSGGNTGELFF. As DNA, the CDR3 is TGTGCCAGCAGCCAGGGGAGCGGGGGGAACACCGGGGAGCTGTTTTTT.

The chain couples TRBV6-5 to TRBJ1-3; the D gene is possibly TRBD1 (6 bases). The V gene's germline CDR1 is MNHEY and CDR2 SVGAGI. The CDR3 loop spans 16 amino acids. V was trimmed by 2 bases and J by 2 bases, leaving 13 bases between them. The CDR3, as DNA: TGTGCCAGCAGTTACATAGGACAGCCGGCTGGAAACACCATATATTTT. As protein: CASSYIGQPAGNTIYF.

The table lists this clonotype with a few counts. This chain connects TRBV28 to TRBJ1-5; tentative D call: TRBD1 (5 bases). This CDR3 comprises 15 residues. Trimming took 8 bases from V and 2 from J, leaving 16 bases between them. Per the germline V gene, CDR1 is MDHEN and CDR2 is SYDVKM. CDR3 protein: CASSRASGGNQPQHF. As DNA, the CDR3 is TGTGCCAGCTCCCGGGCTTCGGGGGGCAATCAGCCCCAGCATTTT. The full variable domain, its missing parts supplied by reference TRBV28 and TRBJ1-5, is DVKVTQSSRYLVKRTGEKVFLECVQDMDHENMFWYRQDPGLGLRLIYFSYDVKMKEKGDIPEGYSVSREKKERFSLILESASTNQTSMYLCASSRASGGNQPQHFGDGTRLSIL.

This clonotype was observed a few times. In DNA, the CDR3 is TGTGCCAGCAGCCCATCTTTCGGACTAGCGGGAGGCCCCGAGACCCAGTACTTC. As protein: CASSPSFGLAGGPETQYF. The V call is TRBV28, the J call TRBJ2-5; 14 positions match TRBD2. The CDR3 loop spans 18 amino acids. Germline V gene data show CDR1 as MDHEN and CDR2 as SYDVKM. V shed 6 bases, J shed 5 bases, and the junction held 14 bases outside the gene matches.

This clonotype was picked up many times. The chain recombines TRBV2 with TRBJ1-2; D is unresolved. CDR1 is SNHLY, CDR2 FYNNEI, per germline. The CDR3 is 13 residues long. V was pared by 4 bases and J by 8 bases, with 14 bases between. Here the CDR3 DNA reads TGTGCCAGCAGTGTCCGGGGAAGCAGAGGCTACACCTTC. The encoded protein is CASSVRGSRGYTF.

The CDR3 loop reads CASSLDGQDYGYTF. The CDR3 nucleotides read TGCGCCAGCAGCTTGGATGGGCAGGACTATGGCTACACCTTC. The chain carries TRBV5-1 and TRBJ1-2; D is unclear. Trimming cost V 0 bases and J 3 bases, with 9 bases left between them. This CDR3 has 14 residues. The germline V gene encodes CDR1 SGHRS and CDR2 YFSETQ.

This clonotype was counted a few times. The chain recombines TRBV7-6 with TRBJ1-1; TRBD1 aligns across 8 bases. The CDR3 has 18 amino acids. V lost 4 bases and J lost 1; bases outside the gene matches: 14. Per the germline V gene, CDR1 is SGHVS and CDR2 is FNYEAQ. CDR3 bases: TGTGCCAGCAGCTCTACTCGGGACAGGTGGACTAGGAACACTGAAGCTTTCTTT. The encoded protein is CASSSTRDRWTRNTEAFF.

This clonotype appeared many times. This sequence joins TRBV13 and TRBJ2-7; TRBD1 matches 8 bases. Per the germline V gene, CDR1 is PRHDT and CDR2 is FYEKMQ (reference sequence). The trim removed 4 bases at V and 2 bases at J, leaving 10 bases unmatched. The CDR3 contains 16 residues. The CDR3 reads CASSSTGTGPPYEQYF. The CDR3 DNA follows: TGTGCCAGCAGCTCCACCGGGACAGGCCCCCCCTACGAGCAGTACTTC.